Listed here is a single T cell receptor (beta chain). Trimming removed 6 bases from V and 13 bases from J, with 15 bases in between. The CDR3 has 11 amino acids. The germline gives CDR1 MNHNY, CDR2 SVGAGI (reference sequence). The CD4+ fraction was divided into a CD45RA+ naive subset and a CD45RA-negative memory subset. Sequencing used immunoSEQ multiplex PCR; TCRdb keeps in-frame clones, though not all of them. The sample holds fewer than 2.5 million clones; roughly 93% are singletons and the top ten take about 0.38%. The data are from a study of shared clonotypes between healthy human individuals. The sequencing sample was made of naive CD4+ T cells from PBMCs. The sample's subset: CD45RA+ positively selected. The chain joins TRBV6-6 to TRBJ2-5; the D gene is possibly TRBD1 (6 bases). This receptor was identified in a man between 18 and 29 years old in good health. Some clones in this sample may be carry-over from other donors' samples. CDR3 in DNA: TGTGCCAGCAGCCCTGACAGGCGAGGGTACTTC. Encoded protein: CASSPDRRGYF.